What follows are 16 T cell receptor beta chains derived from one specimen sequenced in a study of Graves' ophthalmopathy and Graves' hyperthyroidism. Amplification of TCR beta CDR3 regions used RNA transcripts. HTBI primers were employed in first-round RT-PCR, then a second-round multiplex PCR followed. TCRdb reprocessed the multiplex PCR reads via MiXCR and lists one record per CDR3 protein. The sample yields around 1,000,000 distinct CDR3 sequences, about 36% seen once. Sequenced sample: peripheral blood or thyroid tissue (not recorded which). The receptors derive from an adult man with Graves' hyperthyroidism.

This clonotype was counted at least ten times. CDR3 loop: CASSSSPDSNQPQHF. The CDR3 bases are TGCGCCAGCAGCTCAAGTCCGGATAGCAATCAGCCCCAGCATTTT. This sequence joins TRBV5-1 and TRBJ1-5; unclear D gene. V was cut by 3 bases and J by 0 bases, with 10 bases left in between. Germline assignment: CDR1 SGHRS and CDR2 YFSETQ. This CDR3 comprises 15 residues. The complete variable domain, with remaining parts taken from reference TRBV5-1 and TRBJ1-5, reads KAGVTQTPRYLIKTRGQQVTLSCSPISGHRSVSWYQQTPGQGLQFLFEYFSETQRNKGNFPGRFSGRQFSNSRSEMNVSTLELGDSALYLCASSSSPDSNQPQHFGDGTRLSIL.

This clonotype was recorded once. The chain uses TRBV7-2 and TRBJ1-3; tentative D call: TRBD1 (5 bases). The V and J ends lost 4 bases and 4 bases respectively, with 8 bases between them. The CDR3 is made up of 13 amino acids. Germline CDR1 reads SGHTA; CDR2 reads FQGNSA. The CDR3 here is CASSSGLGNTIYF. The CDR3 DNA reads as TGTGCCAGCAGCTCAGGGCTCGGAAACACCATATATTTT.

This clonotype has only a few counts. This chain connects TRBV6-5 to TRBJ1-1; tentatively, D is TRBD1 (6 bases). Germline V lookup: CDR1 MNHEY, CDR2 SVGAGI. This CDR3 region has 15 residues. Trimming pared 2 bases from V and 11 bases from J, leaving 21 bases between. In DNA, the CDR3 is TGTGCCAGCAGTTACGCCCGGGGGGGGGGCCTAGGGGCTTTCTTT. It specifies CASSYARGGGLGAFF.

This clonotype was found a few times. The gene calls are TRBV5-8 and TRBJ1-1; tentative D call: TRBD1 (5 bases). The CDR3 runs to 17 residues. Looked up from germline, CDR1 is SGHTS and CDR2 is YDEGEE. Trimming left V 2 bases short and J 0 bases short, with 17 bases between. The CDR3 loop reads CASSFGRGRGLNTEAFF. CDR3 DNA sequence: TGTGCCAGCAGCTTTGGCCGAGGCCGGGGCCTGAACACTGAAGCTTTCTTT.

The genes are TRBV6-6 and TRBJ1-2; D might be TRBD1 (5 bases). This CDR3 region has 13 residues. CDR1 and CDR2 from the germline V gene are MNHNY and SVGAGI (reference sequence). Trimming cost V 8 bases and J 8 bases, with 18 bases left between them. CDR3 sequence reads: CASPRDTVRGYTF. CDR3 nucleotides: TGTGCCAGCCCCAGGGATACAGTACGCGGCTACACCTTC.

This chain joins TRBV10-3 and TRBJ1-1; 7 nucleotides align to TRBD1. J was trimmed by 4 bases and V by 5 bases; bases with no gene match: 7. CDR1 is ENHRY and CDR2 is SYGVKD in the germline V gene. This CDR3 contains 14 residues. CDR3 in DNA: TGTGCCATCAGTACAGGGGAGGGGGGCACTGAAGCTTTCTTT. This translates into CAISTGEGGTEAFF.

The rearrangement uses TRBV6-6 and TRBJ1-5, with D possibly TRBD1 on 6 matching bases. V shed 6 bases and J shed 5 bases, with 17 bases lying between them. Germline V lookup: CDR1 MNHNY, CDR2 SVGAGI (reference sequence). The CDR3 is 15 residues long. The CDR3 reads CASSARGTSYQPQHF. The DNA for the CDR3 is TGTGCCAGCAGCGCCAGGGGAACCTCTTATCAGCCCCAGCATTTT.

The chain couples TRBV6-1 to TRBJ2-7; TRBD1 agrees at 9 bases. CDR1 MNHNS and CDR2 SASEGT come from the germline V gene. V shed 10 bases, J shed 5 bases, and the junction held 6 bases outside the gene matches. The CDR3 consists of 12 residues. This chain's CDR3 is CATLRQGDEQYF. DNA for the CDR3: TGTGCCACCCTACGACAGGGGGACGAGCAGTACTTC.

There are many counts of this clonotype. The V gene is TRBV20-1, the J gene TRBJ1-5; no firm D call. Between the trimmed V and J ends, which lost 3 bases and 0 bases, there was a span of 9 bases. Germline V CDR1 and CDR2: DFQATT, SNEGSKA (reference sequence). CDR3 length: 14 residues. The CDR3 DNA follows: TGCAGTGCTAGGCCGGGATATAGCAATCAGCCCCAGCATTTT. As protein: CSARPGYSNQPQHF.

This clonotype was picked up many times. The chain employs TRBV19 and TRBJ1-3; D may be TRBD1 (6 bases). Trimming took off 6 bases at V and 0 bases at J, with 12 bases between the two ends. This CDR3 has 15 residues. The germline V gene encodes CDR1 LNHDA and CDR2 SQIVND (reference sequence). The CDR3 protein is CASSRTDTSGNTIYF. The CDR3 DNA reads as TGTGCCAGTAGCCGGACAGATACCTCTGGAAACACCATATATTTT.

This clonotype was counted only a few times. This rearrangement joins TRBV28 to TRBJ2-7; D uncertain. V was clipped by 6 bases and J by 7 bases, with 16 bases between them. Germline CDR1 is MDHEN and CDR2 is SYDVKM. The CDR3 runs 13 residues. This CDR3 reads CASRLDTVYEQYF. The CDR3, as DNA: TGTGCCAGCAGACTGGATACTGTGTATGAGCAGTACTTC.

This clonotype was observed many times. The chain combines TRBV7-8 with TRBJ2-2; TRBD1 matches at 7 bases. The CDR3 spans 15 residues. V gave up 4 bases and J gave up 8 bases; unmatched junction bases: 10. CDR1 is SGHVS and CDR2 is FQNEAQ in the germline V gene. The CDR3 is CASSSPTGKGGELFF. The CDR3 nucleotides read TGTGCCAGCAGCTCACCGACAGGGAAAGGAGGGGAGCTGTTTTTT.

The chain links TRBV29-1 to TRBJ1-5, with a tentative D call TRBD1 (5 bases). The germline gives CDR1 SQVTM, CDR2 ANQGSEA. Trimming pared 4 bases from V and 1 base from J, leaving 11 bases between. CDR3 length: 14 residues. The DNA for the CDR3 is TGCAGCGTTGCCGGGGGGGAGAGCAATCAGCCCCAGCATTTT. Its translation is CSVAGGESNQPQHF.

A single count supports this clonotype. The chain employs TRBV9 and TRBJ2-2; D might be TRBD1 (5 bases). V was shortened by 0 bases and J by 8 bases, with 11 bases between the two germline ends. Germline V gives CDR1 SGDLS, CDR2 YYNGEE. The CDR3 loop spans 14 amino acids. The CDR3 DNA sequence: TGTGCCAGCAGCGTAGATGGTAGGACAGGGGAGCTGTTTTTT. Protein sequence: CASSVDGRTGELFF.

CDR3 bases: TGTGCCAGCAGCCCAAGCTCCGGGACTTACGAGCAGTACTTC. It specifies CASSPSSGTYEQYF. V gene TRBV7-6 combines with J gene TRBJ2-7; D is possibly TRBD2 (6 bases). Trimming shortened V by 5 bases and J by 4 bases, and 15 bases separated the two germline ends. Germline lookup yields CDR1 SGHVS and CDR2 FNYEAQ. The CDR3 has 14 amino acids. The whole variable domain, remainder taken from reference TRBV7-6 and TRBJ2-7, is GAGVSQSPRYKVTKRGQDVALRCDPISGHVSLYWYRQALGQGPEFLTYFNYEAQQDKSGLPNDRFSAERPEGSISTLTIQRTEQRDSAMYRCASSPSSGTYEQYFGPGTRLTVT.

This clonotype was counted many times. This CDR3 is CASSLDRMNTEAFF. DNA for the CDR3: TGTGCCAGCAGCTTAGATAGGATGAACACTGAAGCTTTCTTT. The J gene is TRBJ1-1, the V gene TRBV7-8; no reliable D call. V was clipped by 1 base and J by 0 bases, with 6 bases between them. The V gene's germline CDR1 is SGHVS and CDR2 FQNEAQ. CDR3 length equals 14 residues.